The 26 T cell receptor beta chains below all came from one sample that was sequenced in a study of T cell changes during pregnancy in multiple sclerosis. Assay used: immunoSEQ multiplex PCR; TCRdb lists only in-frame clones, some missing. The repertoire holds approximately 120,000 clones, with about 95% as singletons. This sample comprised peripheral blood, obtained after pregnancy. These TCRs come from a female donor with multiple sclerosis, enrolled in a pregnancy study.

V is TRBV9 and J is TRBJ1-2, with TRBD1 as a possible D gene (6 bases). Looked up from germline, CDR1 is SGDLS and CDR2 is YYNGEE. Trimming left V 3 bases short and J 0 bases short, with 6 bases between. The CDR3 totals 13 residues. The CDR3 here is CASSEGANYGYTF. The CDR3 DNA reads TGTGCCAGCAGCGAGGGGGCTAACTATGGCTACACCTTC. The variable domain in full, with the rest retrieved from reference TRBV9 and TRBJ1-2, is DSGVTQTPKHLITATGQRVTLRCSPRSGDLSVYWYQQSLDQGLQFLIQYYNGEERAKGNILERFSAQQFPDLHSELNLSSLELGDSALYFCASSEGANYGYTFGSGTRLTVV.

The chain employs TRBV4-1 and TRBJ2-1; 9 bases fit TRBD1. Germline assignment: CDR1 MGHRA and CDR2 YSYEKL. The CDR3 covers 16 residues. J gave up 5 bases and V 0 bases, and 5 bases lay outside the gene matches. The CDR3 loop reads CASSQEGTGSDNEQFF. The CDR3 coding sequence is TGCGCCAGCAGCCAAGAAGGGACAGGGTCTGACAATGAGCAGTTCTTC.

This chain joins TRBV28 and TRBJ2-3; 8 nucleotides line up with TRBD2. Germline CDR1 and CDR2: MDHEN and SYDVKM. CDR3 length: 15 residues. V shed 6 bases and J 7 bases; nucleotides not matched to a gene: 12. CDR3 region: CASSPTGGGRHTQYF. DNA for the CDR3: TGTGCCAGCAGCCCTACGGGAGGGGGTCGACATACGCAGTATTTT.

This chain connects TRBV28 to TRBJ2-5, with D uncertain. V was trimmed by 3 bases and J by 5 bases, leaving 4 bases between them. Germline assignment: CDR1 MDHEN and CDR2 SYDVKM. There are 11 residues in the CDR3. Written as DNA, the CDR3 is TGTGCCAGCAGTTTCGGGGAGACCCAGTACTTC. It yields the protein CASSFGETQYF.

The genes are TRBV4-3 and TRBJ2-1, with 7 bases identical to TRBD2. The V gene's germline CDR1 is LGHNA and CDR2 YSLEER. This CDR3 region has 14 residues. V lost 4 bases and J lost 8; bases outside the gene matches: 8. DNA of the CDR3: TGCGCCAGCAGCCGTACCGGGACTATCCATGAGCAGTTCTTC. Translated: CASSRTGTIHEQFF.

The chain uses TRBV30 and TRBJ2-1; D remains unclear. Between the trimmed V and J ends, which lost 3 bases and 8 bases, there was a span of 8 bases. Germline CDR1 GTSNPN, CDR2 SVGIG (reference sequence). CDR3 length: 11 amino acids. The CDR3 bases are TGTGCCTGGAGCGTACGCGATGAGCAGTTCTTC. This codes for CAWSVRDEQFF. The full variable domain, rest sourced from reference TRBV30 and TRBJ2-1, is SQTIHQWPATLVQPVGSPLSLECTVEGTSNPNLYWYRQAAGRGLQLLFYSVGIGQISSEVPQNLSASRPQDRQFILSSKKLLLSDSGFYLCAWSVRDEQFFGPGTRLTVL.

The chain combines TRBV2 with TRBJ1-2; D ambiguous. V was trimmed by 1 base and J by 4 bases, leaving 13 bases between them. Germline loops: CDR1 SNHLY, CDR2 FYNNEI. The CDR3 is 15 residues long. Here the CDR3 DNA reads TGTGCCAGCAGTGAAGAAAGAGGGATGGGCTATGGCTACACCTTC. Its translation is CASSEERGMGYGYTF.

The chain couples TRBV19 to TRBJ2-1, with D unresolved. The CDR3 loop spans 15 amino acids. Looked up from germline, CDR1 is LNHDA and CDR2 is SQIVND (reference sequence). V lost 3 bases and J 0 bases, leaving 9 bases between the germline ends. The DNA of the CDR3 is TGTGCCAGTAGTATTGGGCCATTCTCCTACAATGAGCAGTTCTTC. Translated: CASSIGPFSYNEQFF.

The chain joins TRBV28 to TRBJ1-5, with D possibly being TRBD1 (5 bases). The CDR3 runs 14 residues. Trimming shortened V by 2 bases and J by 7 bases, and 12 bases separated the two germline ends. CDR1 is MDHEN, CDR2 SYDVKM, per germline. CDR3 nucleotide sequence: TGTGCCAGCAGTTTAGCGGGGGTTAGGCAGCCCCAGCATTTT. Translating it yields CASSLAGVRQPQHF.

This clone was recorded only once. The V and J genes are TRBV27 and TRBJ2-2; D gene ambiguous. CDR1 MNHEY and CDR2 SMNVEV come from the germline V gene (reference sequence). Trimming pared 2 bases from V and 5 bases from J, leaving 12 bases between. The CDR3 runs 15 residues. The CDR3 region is CASSLTWPPTGELFF. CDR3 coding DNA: TGTGCCAGCAGTTTAACGTGGCCCCCGACCGGGGAGCTGTTTTTT.

CDR3 amino acids: CASALNPEQFF. The DNA for the CDR3 is TGTGCAAGCGCGCTGAACCCTGAGCAGTTCTTC. The chain links TRBV6-6 to TRBJ2-1; D is unresolved. There are 11 residues in the CDR3. The germline CDR1 and CDR2 sequences are MNHNY and SVGAGI (reference sequence).

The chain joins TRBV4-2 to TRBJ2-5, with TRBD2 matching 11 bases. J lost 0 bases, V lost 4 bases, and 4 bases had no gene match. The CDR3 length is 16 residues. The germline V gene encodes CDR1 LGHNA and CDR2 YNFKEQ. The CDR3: CASSLRLAGYQETQYF. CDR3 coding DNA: TGTGCCAGCAGCCTACGACTAGCGGGGTACCAAGAGACCCAGTACTTC.

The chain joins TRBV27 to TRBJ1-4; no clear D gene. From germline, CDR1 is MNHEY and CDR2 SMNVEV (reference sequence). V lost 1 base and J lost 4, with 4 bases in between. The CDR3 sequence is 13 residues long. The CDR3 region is CASSLFGNEKLFF. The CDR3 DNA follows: TGTGCCAGCAGTTTATTCGGTAATGAAAAACTGTTTTTT.

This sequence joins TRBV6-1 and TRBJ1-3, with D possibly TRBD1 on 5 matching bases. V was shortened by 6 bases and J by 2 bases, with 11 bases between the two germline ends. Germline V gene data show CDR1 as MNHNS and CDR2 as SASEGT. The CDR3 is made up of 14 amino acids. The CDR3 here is CASSGGFTGNTIYF. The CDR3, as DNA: TGTGCCAGCAGCGGGGGATTTACTGGAAACACCATATATTTT.

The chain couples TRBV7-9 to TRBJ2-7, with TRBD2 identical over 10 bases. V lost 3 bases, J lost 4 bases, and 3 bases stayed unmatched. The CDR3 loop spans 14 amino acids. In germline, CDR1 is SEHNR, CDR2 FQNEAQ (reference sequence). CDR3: CASSLGLAKYEQYF. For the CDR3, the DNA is TGTGCCAGCAGCTTGGGACTAGCGAAGTACGAGCAGTACTTC.

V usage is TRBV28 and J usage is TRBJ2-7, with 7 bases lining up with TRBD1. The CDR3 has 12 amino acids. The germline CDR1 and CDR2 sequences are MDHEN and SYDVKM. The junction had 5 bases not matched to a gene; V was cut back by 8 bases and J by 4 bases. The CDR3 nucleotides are TGTGCCAGCCGGGACAGCGAGTACGAGCAGTACTTC. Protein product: CASRDSEYEQYF.

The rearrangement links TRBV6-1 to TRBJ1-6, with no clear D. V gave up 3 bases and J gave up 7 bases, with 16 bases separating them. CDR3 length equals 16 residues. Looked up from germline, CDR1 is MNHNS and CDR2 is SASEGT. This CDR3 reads CASSEVTGVGNSPLHF. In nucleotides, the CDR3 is TGTGCCAGCAGTGAGGTAACGGGTGTCGGCAATTCACCCCTCCACTTT.

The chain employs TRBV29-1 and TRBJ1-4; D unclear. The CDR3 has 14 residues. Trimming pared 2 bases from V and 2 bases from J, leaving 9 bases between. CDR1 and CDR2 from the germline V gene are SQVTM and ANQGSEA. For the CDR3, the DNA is TGCAGCGTTGAACAGCCGGGGACTAATGAAAAACTGTTTTTT. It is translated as CSVEQPGTNEKLFF.

The CDR3 coding sequence is TGTGCCAGCAGTTTACCGGGTCCAGGGAGCAATCAGCCCCAGCATTTT. It is translated as CASSLPGPGSNQPQHF. The V and J genes are TRBV28 and TRBJ1-5; D is perhaps TRBD1 (5 bases). This CDR3 has 16 amino acids. V dropped 2 bases and J dropped 1 base, with 12 bases sitting between them. Germline loops: CDR1 MDHEN, CDR2 SYDVKM.

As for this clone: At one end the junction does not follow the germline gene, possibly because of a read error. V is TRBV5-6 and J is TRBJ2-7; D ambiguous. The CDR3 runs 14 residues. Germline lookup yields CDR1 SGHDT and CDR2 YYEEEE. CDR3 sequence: CASSLGLSEYEQYF. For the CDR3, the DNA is TGTGCCAGCAGTTTGGGCCTCTCGGAGTACGAGCAGTACTTC.

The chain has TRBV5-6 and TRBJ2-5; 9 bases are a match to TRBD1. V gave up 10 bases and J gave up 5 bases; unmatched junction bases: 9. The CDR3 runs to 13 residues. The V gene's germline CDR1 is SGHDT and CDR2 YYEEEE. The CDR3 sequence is CAGSNTGGETQYF. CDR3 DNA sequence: TGTGCCGGATCGAACACAGGGGGCGAGACCCAGTACTTC.

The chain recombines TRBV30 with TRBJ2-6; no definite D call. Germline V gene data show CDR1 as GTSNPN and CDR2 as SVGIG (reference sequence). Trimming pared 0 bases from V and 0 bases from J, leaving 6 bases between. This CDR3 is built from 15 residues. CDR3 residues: CAWSVGVSGANVLTF. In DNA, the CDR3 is TGTGCCTGGAGTGTGGGCGTCTCTGGGGCCAACGTCCTGACTTTC.

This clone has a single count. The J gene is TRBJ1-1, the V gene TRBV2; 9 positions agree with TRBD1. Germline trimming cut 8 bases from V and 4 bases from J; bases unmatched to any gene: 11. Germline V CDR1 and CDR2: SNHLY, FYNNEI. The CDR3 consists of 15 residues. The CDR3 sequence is CASPRLDRGFTEAFF. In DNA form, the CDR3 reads TGTGCCAGCCCGAGGTTGGACAGGGGTTTCACTGAAGCTTTCTTT.

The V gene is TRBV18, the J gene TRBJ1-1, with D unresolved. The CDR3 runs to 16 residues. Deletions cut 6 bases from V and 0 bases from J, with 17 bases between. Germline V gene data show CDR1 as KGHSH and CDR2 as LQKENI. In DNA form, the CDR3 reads TGTGCCAGCTCCCCCGGGGAACCAAGCATGAACACTGAAGCTTTCTTT. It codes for CASSPGEPSMNTEAFF. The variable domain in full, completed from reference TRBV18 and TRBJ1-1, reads NAGVMQNPRHLVRRRGQEARLRCSPMKGHSHVYWYRQLPEEGLKFMVYLQKENIIDESGMPKERFSAEFPKEGPSILRIQQVVRGDSAAYFCASSPGEPSMNTEAFFGQGTRLTVV.

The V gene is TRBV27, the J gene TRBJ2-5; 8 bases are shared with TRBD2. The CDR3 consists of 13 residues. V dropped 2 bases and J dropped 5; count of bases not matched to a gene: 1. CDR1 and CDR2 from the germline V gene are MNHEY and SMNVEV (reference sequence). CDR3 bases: TGTGCCAGCAGTTTAGGGACTAGGGAGACCCAGTACTTC. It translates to CASSLGTRETQYF.

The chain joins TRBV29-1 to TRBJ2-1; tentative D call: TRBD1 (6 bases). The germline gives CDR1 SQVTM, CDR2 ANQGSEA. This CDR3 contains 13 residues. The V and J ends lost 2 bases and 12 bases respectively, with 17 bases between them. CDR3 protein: CSVESGVVGGQFF. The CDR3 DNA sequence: TGCAGCGTTGAATCAGGGGTAGTTGGTGGGCAGTTCTTC.